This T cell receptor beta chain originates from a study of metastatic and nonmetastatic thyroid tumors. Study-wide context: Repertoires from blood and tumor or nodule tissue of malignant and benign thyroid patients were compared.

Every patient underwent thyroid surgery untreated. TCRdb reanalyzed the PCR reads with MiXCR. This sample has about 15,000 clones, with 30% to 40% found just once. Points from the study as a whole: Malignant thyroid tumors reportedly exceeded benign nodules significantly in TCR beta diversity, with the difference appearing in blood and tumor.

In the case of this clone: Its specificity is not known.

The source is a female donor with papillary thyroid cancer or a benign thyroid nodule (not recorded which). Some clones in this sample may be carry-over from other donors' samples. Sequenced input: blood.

CDR3 bases: TGTGCCAGCAGCCGGGGACTAGCGGCGGGGGGTTCTAAGGAGCAGTTCTTC. Its translation: CASSRGLAAGGSKEQFF. V is TRBV5-5 and J is TRBJ2-1; TRBD2 matches 11 bases. This CDR3 is 17 amino acids long. The germline V gene encodes CDR1 SGHKS and CDR2 YYEKEE (reference sequence). Unmatched junction bases numbered 16, after V lost 4 bases and J lost 10 bases.